Here is one TCR beta chain with its context. Its antigen is not known. These data belong to a study of T-cell memory formation after mild COVID-19. Study information: Largely donor-specific sequence clusters came from two donors.

The authors produced TCR alpha and TCR beta cDNA libraries with sample barcodes and UMIs by 5'RACE using constant-segment primers. TCRdb re-derived calls from the 5' RACE reads in MiXCR, one entry per CDR3 protein. The sample lists approximately 150,000 distinct CDR3 sequences, under 7% occurring once. The V gene's germline CDR1 is SGHNT and CDR2 YYREEE (reference sequence). CDR3 length equals 15 residues. The ends were cut back, 6 bases at V and 6 bases at J, with 19 bases in the middle. Whole-study results and caveats: The main location of contracting CD4+ clones was CM and EM, and that of contracting CD8+ clones was EMRA.

The genes are TRBV5-4 and TRBJ2-1, with D perhaps given as TRBD1 or TRBD2 (7 bases each). The sample consisted of PBMCs or a T cell subset sorted from them (not recorded which). The TCR was taken from an adult woman who had mild COVID-19 (a few samples of this study predate the infection). Cell type and time point are not known. CDR3 DNA sequence: TGTGCCAGCACCAACCAGGGGGGGCTTACCAATGAGCAGTTCTTC. It codes for CASTNQGGLTNEQFF.